What follows are 2 T cell receptor beta chains derived from one specimen sequenced in a study of cytomegalovirus exposure and HLA in healthy donors. With 60 Vbeta and 13 Jbeta primers, the PCR was carried out. TCRdb's table, derived via immunoSEQ multiplex PCR, lists solely in-frame clones and lacks some. The sample holds over 100,000 clones, over 60% seen once. The sample taken for sequencing was PBMCs. Receptors were obtained from a man between 60 and 75 years old in good health and CMV-seropositive.

V gene TRBV7-5 combines with J gene TRBJ2-7; the table calls TRBD1, which could not be checked here. TRBV7-5 is designated a pseudogene. This CDR3 region has 17 residues. Here the CDR3 reads CVRTGGTGSLMMGEQYF. The DNA for the CDR3 is TGTGTCAGAACCGGCGGGACAGGGTCCCTCATGATGGGCGAGCAGTACTTC.

This clone was counted a few times. The chain employs TRBV2 and TRBJ1-1; TRBD1 might be the D (6 bases). The CDR3 length is 13 residues. Trimming took off 4 bases at V and 1 base at J, with 7 bases between the two ends. Germline values: CDR1 SNHLY, CDR2 FYNNEI. The CDR3 loop is CASSAQGNTEAFF. CDR3 sequence (DNA): TGTGCCAGCAGTGCACAGGGGAACACTGAAGCTTTCTTT.